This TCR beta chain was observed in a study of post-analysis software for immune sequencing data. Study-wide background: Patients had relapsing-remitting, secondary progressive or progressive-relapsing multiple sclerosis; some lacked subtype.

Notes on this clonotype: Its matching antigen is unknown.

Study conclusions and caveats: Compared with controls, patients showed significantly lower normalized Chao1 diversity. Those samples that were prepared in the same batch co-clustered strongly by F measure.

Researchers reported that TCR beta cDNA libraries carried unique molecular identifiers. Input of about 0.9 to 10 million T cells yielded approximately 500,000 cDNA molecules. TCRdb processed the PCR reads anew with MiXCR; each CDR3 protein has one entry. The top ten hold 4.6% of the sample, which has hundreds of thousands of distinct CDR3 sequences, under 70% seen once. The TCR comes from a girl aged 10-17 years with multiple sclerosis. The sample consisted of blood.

The CDR3, as DNA: TGTGCCAGCAGTGAAAATAGTAACTGGGAGACCCAGTACTTC. Translation gives CASSENSNWETQYF. V gene TRBV2 combines with J gene TRBJ2-5; D remains ambiguous. The CDR3 length is 14 residues. The germline gives CDR1 SNHLY, CDR2 FYNNEI. Trimming stripped 2 bases from V and 5 bases from J, with 12 bases between.